The T cell receptor (beta chain) described here comes from a study of tumour-infiltrating T cells in Burkitt lymphoma. Assay: immunoSEQ multiplex PCR; the TCRdb copy retains only in-frame clones and omits some. The repertoire holds more than 1,500 clones, with roughly 41% as singletons. The CDR3 length is 17 residues. Germline V gives CDR1 MGHRA, CDR2 YSYEKL. Between the trimmed V and J ends, which lost 0 bases and 3 bases, there was a span of 12 bases. This clone has just a few counts. The receptor was isolated from a human donor with Burkitt lymphoma. The sequencing sample was made of tumor tissue. The V and J genes are TRBV4-1 and TRBJ1-6, with TRBD1 as a possible D gene (6 bases). In DNA form, the CDR3 reads TGCGCCAGCAGCCAAGATGGGGGAGGGGGCTATAATTCACCCCTCCACTTT. This encodes CASSQDGGGGYNSPLHF.